These 28 T cell receptor beta chains share one sample of origin, sequenced in a study of CD4 T cells in relation to SARS-CoV-2 and coronaviruses. The unexposed donors gave CD4+ T cells in about 2011-2019, prior to COVID-19. After ten to eleven days of culture, CD4+ T cells were isolated. Measured with immunoSEQ multiplex PCR; TCRdb has only the in-frame clones, and not every one. Found here are roughly 25,000 clones, around 79% of them singletons; the top ten hold more than 15%. No antigens are known for them. The sample taken for sequencing was CD4+ T cells from PBMCs, cultured in vitro. The source of these receptors is a human donor in good health.

The CDR3 loop is CASSPSERGYTF. The CDR3 coding sequence is TGTGCCAGCAGTCCCTCGGAGCGTGGCTACACCTTC. The gene calls are TRBV28 and TRBJ1-2, with D unclear. Germline V gene data show CDR1 as MDHEN and CDR2 as SYDVKM. CDR3 length: 12 amino acids. The V end lost 5 bases, the J end lost 7 bases, and 11 bases lay between the germline ends.

The rearrangement uses TRBV28 and TRBJ2-5; D gene unclear. V shed 3 bases and J shed 5 bases, with 10 bases lying between them. Germline loops: CDR1 MDHEN, CDR2 SYDVKM. The length of the CDR3 is 13 residues. The CDR3 reads CASSFPSPETQYF. CDR3 nucleotide sequence: TGTGCCAGCAGTTTCCCGAGTCCGGAGACCCAGTACTTC. Looking up the rest from reference TRBV28 and TRBJ2-5 gives the full variable domain: DVKVTQSSRYLVKRTGEKVFLECVQDMDHENMFWYRQDPGLGLRLIYFSYDVKMKEKGDIPEGYSVSREKKERFSLILESASTNQTSMYLCASSFPSPETQYFGPGTRLLVL.

The chain couples TRBV19 to TRBJ2-7, with 9 nucleotides matching TRBD2. Trimming cost V 5 bases and J 6 bases; bases outside gene matches: 17. The CDR3 is 17 amino acids. CDR1 and CDR2 from the germline V gene are LNHDA and SQIVND (reference sequence). CDR3 in DNA: TGTGCCAGTAGTTCAAAACTGACTAGCGGTCTTTTCTCCGAGCAGTACTTC. This translates into CASSSKLTSGLFSEQYF.

CDR3 residues: CASSPGGSGSYEQYF. The CDR3 DNA sequence: TGTGCCAGCAGCCCAGGGGGTAGCGGGAGCTACGAGCAGTACTTC. The chain carries TRBV11-3 and TRBJ2-7; 9 bases agree with TRBD2. Looked up from germline, CDR1 is SGHNT and CDR2 is YENEEA. The V gene end was trimmed by 5 bases and the J gene end by 3 bases; junction bases not matched to a gene: 8. This CDR3 is built from 15 residues.

V is TRBV18 and J is TRBJ2-5; D remains ambiguous. Trimming pared 4 bases from V and 2 bases from J, leaving 14 bases between. CDR1 and CDR2 from the germline V gene are KGHSH and LQKENI. The CDR3 extends over 15 amino acids. Here the CDR3 DNA reads TGTGCCAGCTCACTAACGTATGGGGATCAAGAGACCCAGTACTTC. Its protein is CASSLTYGDQETQYF.

This chain links TRBV18 with TRBJ2-3; 8 bases are shared with TRBD1. The CDR3 sequence is 14 residues long. The V segment lost 2 bases and the J segment 5 bases; nucleotides outside the gene matches: 3. The germline V gene has CDR1 KGHSH and CDR2 LQKENI. The CDR3 sequence: CASSPSTGGDTQYF. CDR3 bases: TGTGCCAGCTCACCATCTACAGGGGGAGATACGCAGTATTTT. The full variable domain, completed using reference TRBV18 and TRBJ2-3, is NAGVMQNPRHLVRRRGQEARLRCSPMKGHSHVYWYRQLPEEGLKFMVYLQKENIIDESGMPKERFSAEFPKEGPSILRIQQVVRGDSAAYFCASSPSTGGDTQYFGPGTRLTVL.

The genes are TRBV9 and TRBJ1-5; D may be TRBD1 (6 bases). Germline V gives CDR1 SGDLS, CDR2 YYNGEE. With 3 bases removed from V and 7 bases from J, the gap between germline ends came to 17 bases. The CDR3 spans 15 residues. The CDR3 protein is CASSAGVQSNQPQHF. The CDR3 DNA reads as TGTGCCAGCAGCGCAGGGGTACAGTCTAACCAGCCCCAGCATTTT. Full variable domain (missing parts from reference TRBV9 and TRBJ1-5): DSGVTQTPKHLITATGQRVTLRCSPRSGDLSVYWYQQSLDQGLQFLIQYYNGEERAKGNILERFSAQQFPDLHSELNLSSLELGDSALYFCASSAGVQSNQPQHFGDGTRLSIL.

The gene calls are TRBV7-3 and TRBJ2-3; D gene uncertain. Germline CDR1 and CDR2: SGHTA and FQGTGA. V lost 1 base and J lost 2, with 13 bases in between. The CDR3 extends over 16 amino acids. In DNA form, the CDR3 reads TGTGCCAGCAGCTTAAATGCCCACGGTAACACAGATACGCAGTATTTT. It codes for CASSLNAHGNTDTQYF.

The J gene is TRBJ2-2, the V gene TRBV18, with D perhaps given as TRBD1 or TRBD2 (5 bases each). This CDR3 contains 15 residues. The V gene lost 3 bases and the J gene lost 3 bases, with 11 bases spanning the gap. Germline V gene data show CDR1 as KGHSH and CDR2 as LQKENI. DNA of the CDR3: TGTGCCAGCTCACCGTATCGAGGGGACACCGGGGAGCTGTTTTTT. This sequence encodes CASSPYRGDTGELFF. Variable domain in full (rest from reference TRBV18 and TRBJ2-2): NAGVMQNPRHLVRRRGQEARLRCSPMKGHSHVYWYRQLPEEGLKFMVYLQKENIIDESGMPKERFSAEFPKEGPSILRIQQVVRGDSAAYFCASSPYRGDTGELFFGEGSRLTVL.

This clone has only one observation. In nucleotides, the CDR3 is TGTGCCAGCAGTTACTCGGACAGGACCGGGGAGCTGTTTTTT. It encodes CASSYSDRTGELFF. This chain links TRBV6-5 with TRBJ2-2; 7 bases are shared with TRBD1. The CDR3 covers 14 residues. Losses at the gene ends were 0 bases for V and 5 bases for J; bases not matched to a gene: 0. Germline loops: CDR1 MNHEY, CDR2 SVGAGI.

The J gene is TRBJ2-3, the V gene TRBV9; 9 bases agree with TRBD2. Germline CDR1 is SGDLS and CDR2 is YYNGEE. The junction had 4 bases not matched to a gene; V was cut back by 4 bases and J by 1 base. The CDR3 is 15 amino acids. The chain's CDR3 is CASSFSGSGTDTQYF. The CDR3 nucleotides read TGTGCCAGCAGCTTTAGCGGGAGCGGCACAGATACGCAGTATTTT.

This chain links TRBV6-4 with TRBJ2-3; 9 nucleotides match TRBD2. CDR3 length equals 15 residues. Germline-derived CDR1 and CDR2 are MRHNA and SNTAGT. Losses at the gene ends were 3 bases for V and 3 bases for J; bases not matched to a gene: 4. DNA of the CDR3: TGTGCCAGCAGTGAGATAGCGGGAGTGACAGATACGCAGTATTTT. Its protein is CASSEIAGVTDTQYF.

The chain has TRBV10-3 and TRBJ2-1, with 9 bases identical to TRBD2. Germline V lookup: CDR1 ENHRY, CDR2 SYGVKD. After removal of 6 bases from V and 5 bases from J, the junction contained 17 bases not matched to a gene. CDR3 length: 18 residues. Written as DNA, the CDR3 is TGTGCCATCAGGAAAGGGGGTACTAGCGGGTGGCGTCACAATGAGCAGTTCTTC. Its translation is CAIRKGGTSGWRHNEQFF.

This chain uses TRBV30 with TRBJ2-1, with a tentative D call TRBD2 (5 bases). The germline V gene encodes CDR1 GTSNPN and CDR2 SVGIG (reference sequence). Trimming left V 2 bases short and J 5 bases short, with 13 bases between. This CDR3 has 14 residues. CDR3 in amino acids: CAWSSGSNNNEQFF. In DNA form, the CDR3 reads TGTGCCTGGAGTAGCGGAAGCAATAACAATGAGCAGTTCTTC.

V usage is TRBV29-1 and J usage is TRBJ2-1, with D perhaps matching TRBD1 (5 bases). V was shortened by 2 bases and J by 14 bases, with 7 bases between the two germline ends. Germline CDR1 SQVTM, CDR2 ANQGSEA. The CDR3 length is 9 residues. The CDR3: CSVETQEFF. The CDR3, as DNA: TGCAGCGTTGAAACACAGGAGTTCTTC.

This clone was seen just once. V and J are TRBV28 and TRBJ1-3; D not certain. The CDR3 length is 12 residues. The V end lost 2 bases, the J end lost 3 bases, and 2 bases lay between the germline ends. Germline V gene data show CDR1 as MDHEN and CDR2 as SYDVKM. This CDR3 is CASSLNGNTIYF. CDR3 nucleotides: TGTGCCAGCAGTTTAAATGGAAACACCATATATTTT.

The gene calls are TRBV6-5 and TRBJ1-1; weak D call: TRBD1 (5 bases). The CDR3 has 13 residues. CDR1 is MNHEY, CDR2 SVGAGI, per germline. V dropped 0 bases and J dropped 10 bases, with 12 bases sitting between them. This CDR3 reads CASSYSKLGGAFF. The CDR3 nucleotides read TGTGCCAGCAGTTACTCGAAGCTGGGGGGAGCTTTCTTT.

The V call is TRBV3-1 (or the pseudogene TRBV3-2), the J call TRBJ1-1, with D tentatively TRBD1 (5 bases). Per the germline V gene, CDR1 is LGHDT and CDR2 is YNNKEL (reference sequence). V dropped 5 bases and J dropped 3 bases, with 10 bases sitting between them. This CDR3 comprises 13 residues. In nucleotides, the CDR3 is TGTGCCAGCAGCGGGACCAGCGACACTGAAGCTTTCTTT. Its translation is CASSGTSDTEAFF.

The V gene is TRBV5-1, the J gene TRBJ2-3; D perhaps matches TRBD1 (7 bases). V gave up 4 bases and J gave up 2 bases, with 20 bases separating them. The CDR3 covers 17 residues. Germline CDR1 reads SGHRS; CDR2 reads YFSETQ. The CDR3 region is CASSKGGGGLYTDTQYF. In nucleotides, the CDR3 is TGCGCCAGCAGCAAGGGAGGAGGGGGCTTATACACAGATACGCAGTATTTT.

There are a few counts of this clone. The chain carries TRBV28 and TRBJ2-1; a possible D gene is TRBD2 (5 bases). This CDR3 is built from 17 residues. V dropped 5 bases and J dropped 8 bases, with 25 bases sitting between them. Looked up from germline, CDR1 is MDHEN and CDR2 is SYDVKM. CDR3 sequence (DNA): TGTGCCAGCAGTGGAAAAGGACTGTCTTCTCTTTCCCATGAGCAGTTCTTC. Its protein product is CASSGKGLSSLSHEQFF. Full variable domain (missing parts from reference TRBV28 and TRBJ2-1): DVKVTQSSRYLVKRTGEKVFLECVQDMDHENMFWYRQDPGLGLRLIYFSYDVKMKEKGDIPEGYSVSREKKERFSLILESASTNQTSMYLCASSGKGLSSLSHEQFFGPGTRLTVL.

This rearrangement joins TRBV3-1 (or the pseudogene TRBV3-2) to TRBJ2-4; 7 bases are a match to TRBD2. V dropped 2 bases and J dropped 9; count of bases not matched to a gene: 10. CDR3 length: 15 amino acids. The germline CDR1 and CDR2 sequences are LGHDT and YNNKEL (reference sequence). The CDR3 region is CASSQRTSLGGIQYF. The CDR3 DNA follows: TGTGCCAGCAGCCAAAGGACTAGTTTAGGTGGCATTCAGTACTTC.

This clone has just a few counts. The V gene is TRBV6-5, the J gene TRBJ2-3; 10 positions match TRBD1. This CDR3 spans 14 amino acids. CDR1 is MNHEY and CDR2 is SVGAGI in the germline V gene. V lost 6 bases and J lost 5; bases outside the gene matches: 5. CDR3 sequence reads: CASRTGGPVDTQYF. The CDR3 DNA follows: TGTGCCAGCAGGACAGGGGGCCCGGTAGATACGCAGTATTTT.

The chain combines TRBV7-2 with TRBJ1-5, with 7 bases matching TRBD1. Trimming cost V 3 bases and J 5 bases; bases outside gene matches: 7. The CDR3 spans 15 residues. From germline, CDR1 is SGHTA and CDR2 FQGNSA. CDR3 in amino acids: CASSLGQPRYQPQHF. The CDR3 DNA reads TGTGCCAGCAGCTTGGGACAGCCAAGATATCAGCCCCAGCATTTT.

The V and J genes are TRBV11-2 and TRBJ1-2; 7 bases line up with TRBD1. The CDR3 has 13 residues. Trimming took 2 bases from V and 8 from J; bases not matched to a gene: 5. Germline V lookup: CDR1 SGHAT, CDR2 FQNNGV. CDR3 in DNA: TGTGCCAGCAGCTTACCGACAGGGACCGGCTACACCTTC. It codes for CASSLPTGTGYTF.

The chain has TRBV11-2 and TRBJ2-1; 15 bases are shared with TRBD2. V was pared by 3 bases and J by 16 bases, with 4 bases of the junction left unmatched. This CDR3 is built from 13 residues. The germline V gene encodes CDR1 SGHAT and CDR2 FQNNGV. In nucleotides, the CDR3 is TGTGCCAGCAGCTTGGGACTAGCGGGAGGATGCTTCTTC. This codes for CASSLGLAGGCFF.

The gene calls are TRBV18 and TRBJ1-2; TRBD1 is a possible D gene (5 bases). This CDR3 has 14 residues. V dropped 0 bases and J dropped 3 bases, with 8 bases sitting between them. Germline lookup yields CDR1 KGHSH and CDR2 LQKENI. In nucleotides, the CDR3 is TGTGCCAGCTCACCACCCGCGGGGGACTATGGCTACACCTTC. Translating gives CASSPPAGDYGYTF.

The chain carries TRBV4-1 and TRBJ2-7; D unresolved. The CDR3 has 13 residues. Per germline, CDR1 MGHRA and CDR2 YSYEKL. With 1 base removed from V and 3 bases from J, the gap between germline ends came to 7 bases. CDR3 DNA: TGCGCCAGCAGCCAAGGACGGTACTACGAGCAGTACTTC. It yields the protein CASSQGRYYEQYF.

The V and J genes are TRBV6-5 and TRBJ1-1; D gene unclear. The germline V gene has CDR1 MNHEY and CDR2 SVGAGI. Trimming stripped 0 bases from V and 1 base from J, with 9 bases between. The CDR3 consists of 15 residues. The CDR3 sequence: CASSYSADTNTEAFF. As DNA, the CDR3 is TGTGCCAGCAGTTACTCAGCAGACACGAACACTGAAGCTTTCTTT.